These T cell receptor beta chains were read from a single sample in a study of OX40 agonist ivuxolimab in advanced cancers. Profiled with immunoSEQ multiplex PCR; TCRdb holds only in-frame clones, not every one. The sample yields around 82,000 clones, roughly 89% seen once. The sequencing here drew on CD4+ or CD8+ T cells sorted from blood, taken in a trial of the OX40 agonist ivuxolimab. These receptors were obtained from an adult with an advanced solid tumor such as melanoma, head and neck, liver or kidney cancer. The conserved cysteine and the conserved F or W are not part of the CDR3 here. The D gene is left open where the match is weak.

d_gene	v_gene	j_gene	CDR3aa
.	TRBV5-1	TRBJ1-1	ASSPLPNTEAF
.	TRBV27	TRBJ2-2	ASSRSPNTGELF
.	TRBV6-5	TRBJ1-5	ASSRSTVTQPQH
.	TRBV5-1	TRBJ2-5	ASSLDRVGETQY
.	TRBV10-2	TRBJ2-2	ASSESWELF
TRBD2	TRBV28	TRBJ2-7	ASSLPGLAGGPHEQY
.	TRBV5-1	TRBJ2-3	ASSQDGTVGTDTQY
.	TRBV6-6	.	ASSLDRYEQY
TRBD1	TRBV29-1	TRBJ2-4	SAGQGNDIQY
.	TRBV11-2	TRBJ1-1	ASSLSHGVPEAF
.	TRBV4-1	TRBJ1-3	ASSHVQGSGNTIY